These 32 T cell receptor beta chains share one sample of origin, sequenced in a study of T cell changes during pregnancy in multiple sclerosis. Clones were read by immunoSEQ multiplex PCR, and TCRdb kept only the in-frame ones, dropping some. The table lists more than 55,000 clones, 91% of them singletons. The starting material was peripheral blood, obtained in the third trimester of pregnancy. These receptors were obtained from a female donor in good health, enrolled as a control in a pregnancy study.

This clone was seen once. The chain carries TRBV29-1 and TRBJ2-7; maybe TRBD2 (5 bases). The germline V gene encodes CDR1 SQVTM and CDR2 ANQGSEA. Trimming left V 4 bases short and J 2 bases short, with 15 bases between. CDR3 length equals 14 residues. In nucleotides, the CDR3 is TGCAGCGTTGTCGGCCCGGGATTCGCCTACGAGCAGTACTTC. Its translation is CSVVGPGFAYEQYF.

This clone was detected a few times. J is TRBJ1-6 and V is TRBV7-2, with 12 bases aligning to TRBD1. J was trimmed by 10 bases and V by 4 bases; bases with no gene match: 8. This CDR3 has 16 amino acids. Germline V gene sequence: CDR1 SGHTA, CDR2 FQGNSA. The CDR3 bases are TGTGCCAGCAGCTCGAGGGGACAGGGGGCCCACTCACCCCTCCACTTT. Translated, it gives CASSSRGQGAHSPLHF.

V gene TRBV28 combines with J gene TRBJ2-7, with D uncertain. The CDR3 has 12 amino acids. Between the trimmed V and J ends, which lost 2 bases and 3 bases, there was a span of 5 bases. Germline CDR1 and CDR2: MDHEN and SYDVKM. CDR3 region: CASSLLDYEQYF. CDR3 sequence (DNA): TGTGCCAGCAGTTTACTAGACTACGAGCAGTACTTC.

The CDR3 protein is CASKDYAKVNEQFF. For the CDR3, the DNA is TGTGCCAGCAAGGACTACGCCAAGGTCAATGAGCAGTTCTTC. The chain couples TRBV6-1 to TRBJ2-1; a possible D gene is TRBD2 (6 bases). Germline V lookup: CDR1 MNHNS, CDR2 SASEGT. The V gene lost 7 bases and the J gene lost 6 bases, with 16 bases spanning the gap. The CDR3 has 14 residues.

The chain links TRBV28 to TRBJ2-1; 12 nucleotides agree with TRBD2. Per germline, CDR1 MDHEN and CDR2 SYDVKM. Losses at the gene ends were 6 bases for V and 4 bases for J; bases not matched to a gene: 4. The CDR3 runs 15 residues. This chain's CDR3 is CASRLAGGRYNEQFF. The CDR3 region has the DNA TGTGCCAGCAGGCTAGCGGGAGGGCGTTACAATGAGCAGTTCTTC.

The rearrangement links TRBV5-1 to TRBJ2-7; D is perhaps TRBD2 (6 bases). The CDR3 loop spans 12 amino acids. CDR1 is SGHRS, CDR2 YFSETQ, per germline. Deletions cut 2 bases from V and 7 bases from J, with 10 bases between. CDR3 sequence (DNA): TGCGCCAGCAGCTTCCTAGCGATGGAGCAGTACTTC. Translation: CASSFLAMEQYF.

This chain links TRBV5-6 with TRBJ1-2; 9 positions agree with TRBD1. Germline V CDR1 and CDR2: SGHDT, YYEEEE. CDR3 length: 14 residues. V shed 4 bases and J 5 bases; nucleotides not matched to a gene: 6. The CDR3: CASSTGQGLYGYTF. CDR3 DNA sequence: TGTGCCAGCAGCACGGGACAGGGATTGTATGGCTACACCTTC.

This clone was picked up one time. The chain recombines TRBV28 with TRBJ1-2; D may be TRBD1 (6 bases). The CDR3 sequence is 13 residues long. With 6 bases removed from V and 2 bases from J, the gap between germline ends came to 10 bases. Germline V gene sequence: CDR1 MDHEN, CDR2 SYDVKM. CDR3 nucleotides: TGTGCCAGCAGCCGGACAGCCAACTATGGCTACACCTTC. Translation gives CASSRTANYGYTF.

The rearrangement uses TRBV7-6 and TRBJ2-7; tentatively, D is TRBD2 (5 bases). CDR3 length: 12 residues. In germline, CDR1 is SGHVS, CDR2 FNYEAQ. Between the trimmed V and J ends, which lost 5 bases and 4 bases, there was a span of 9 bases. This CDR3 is CASSPPGYEQYF. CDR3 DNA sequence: TGTGCCAGCAGCCCTCCGGGATACGAGCAGTACTTC. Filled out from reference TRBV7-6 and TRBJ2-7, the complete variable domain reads GAGVSQSPRYKVTKRGQDVALRCDPISGHVSLYWYRQALGQGPEFLTYFNYEAQQDKSGLPNDRFSAERPEGSISTLTIQRTEQRDSAMYRCASSPPGYEQYFGPGTRLTVT.

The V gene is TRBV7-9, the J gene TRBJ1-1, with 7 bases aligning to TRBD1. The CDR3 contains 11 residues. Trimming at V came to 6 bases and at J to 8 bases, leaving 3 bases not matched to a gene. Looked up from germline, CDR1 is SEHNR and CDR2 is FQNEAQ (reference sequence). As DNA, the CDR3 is TGTGCCAGCAGAGGACAGGCGGAAGCTTTCTTT. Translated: CASRGQAEAFF.

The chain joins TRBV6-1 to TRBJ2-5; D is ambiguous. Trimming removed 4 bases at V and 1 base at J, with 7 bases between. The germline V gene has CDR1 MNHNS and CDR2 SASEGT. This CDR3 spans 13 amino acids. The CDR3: CASSATLQETQYF. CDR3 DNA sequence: TGTGCCAGCAGTGCTACCCTCCAAGAGACCCAGTACTTC.

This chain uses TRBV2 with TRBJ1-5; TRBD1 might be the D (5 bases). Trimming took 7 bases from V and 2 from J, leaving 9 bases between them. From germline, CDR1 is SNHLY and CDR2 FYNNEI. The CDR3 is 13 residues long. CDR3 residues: CASTEGGNQPQHF. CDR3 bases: TGTGCCAGCACCGAAGGGGGCAATCAGCCCCAGCATTTT.

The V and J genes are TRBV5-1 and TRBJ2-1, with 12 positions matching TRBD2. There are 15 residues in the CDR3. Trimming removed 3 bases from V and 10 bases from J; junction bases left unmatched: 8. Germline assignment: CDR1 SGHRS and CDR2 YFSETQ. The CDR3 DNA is TGCGCCAGCAGCTCGACTAGCGGGAGCCCCTCGGAGCAGTTCTTC. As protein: CASSSTSGSPSEQFF.

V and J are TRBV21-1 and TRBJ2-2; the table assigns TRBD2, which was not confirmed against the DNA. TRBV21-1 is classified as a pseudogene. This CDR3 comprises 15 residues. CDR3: CASSPGGPRTGELFF. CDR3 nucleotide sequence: TGTGCCAGCAGCCCGGGGGGTCCGCGCACCGGGGAGCTGTTTTTT.

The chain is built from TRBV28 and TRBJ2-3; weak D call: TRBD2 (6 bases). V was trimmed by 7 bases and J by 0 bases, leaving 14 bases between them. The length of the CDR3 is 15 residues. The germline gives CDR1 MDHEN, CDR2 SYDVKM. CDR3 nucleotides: TGTGCCAGCACCGTGCGGGGATTTAGCACAGATACGCAGTATTTT. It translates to CASTVRGFSTDTQYF.

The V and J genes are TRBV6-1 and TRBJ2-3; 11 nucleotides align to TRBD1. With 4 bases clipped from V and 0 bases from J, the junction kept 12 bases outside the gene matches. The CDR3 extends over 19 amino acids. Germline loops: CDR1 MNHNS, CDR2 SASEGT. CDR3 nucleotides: TGTGCCAGCAGTGGCCGAGGACAGGGGGCTTCCCTTAGCACAGATACGCAGTATTTT. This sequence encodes CASSGRGQGASLSTDTQYF.

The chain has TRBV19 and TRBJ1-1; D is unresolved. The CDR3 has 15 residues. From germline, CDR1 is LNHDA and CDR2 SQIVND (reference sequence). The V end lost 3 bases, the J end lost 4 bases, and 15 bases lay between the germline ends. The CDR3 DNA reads TGTGCCAGTAGTATCCTAGGGTCCGCGGGCACTGAAGCTTTCTTT. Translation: CASSILGSAGTEAFF.

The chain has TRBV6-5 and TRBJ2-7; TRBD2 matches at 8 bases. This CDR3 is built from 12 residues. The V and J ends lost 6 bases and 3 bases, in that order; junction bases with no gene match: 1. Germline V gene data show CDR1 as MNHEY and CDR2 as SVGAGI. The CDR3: CASSTSGYEQYF. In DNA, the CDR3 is TGTGCCAGCAGCACTAGCGGCTACGAGCAGTACTTC.

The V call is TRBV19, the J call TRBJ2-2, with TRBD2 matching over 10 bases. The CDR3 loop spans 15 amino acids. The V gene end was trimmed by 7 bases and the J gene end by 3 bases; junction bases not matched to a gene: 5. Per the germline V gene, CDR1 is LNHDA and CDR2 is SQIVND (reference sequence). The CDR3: CASTGLAGDTGELFF. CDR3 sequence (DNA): TGTGCCAGTACGGGGCTAGCGGGGGACACCGGGGAGCTGTTTTTT.

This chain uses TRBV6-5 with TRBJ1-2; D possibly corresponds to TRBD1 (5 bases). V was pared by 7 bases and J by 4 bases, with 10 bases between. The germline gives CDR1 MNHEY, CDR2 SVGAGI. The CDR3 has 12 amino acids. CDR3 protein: CASKGAVYGYTF. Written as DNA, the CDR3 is TGTGCCAGCAAAGGGGCGGTCTATGGCTACACCTTC.

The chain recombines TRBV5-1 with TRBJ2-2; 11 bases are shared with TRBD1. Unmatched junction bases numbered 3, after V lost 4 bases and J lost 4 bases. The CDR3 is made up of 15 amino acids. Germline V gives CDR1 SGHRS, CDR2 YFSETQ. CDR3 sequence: CASSRGTGGTGELFF. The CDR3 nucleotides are TGCGCCAGCAGCCGCGGGACAGGGGGCACCGGGGAGCTGTTTTTT.

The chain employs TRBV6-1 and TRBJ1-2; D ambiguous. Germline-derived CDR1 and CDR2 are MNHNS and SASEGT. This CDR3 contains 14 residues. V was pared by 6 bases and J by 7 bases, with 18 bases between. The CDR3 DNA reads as TGTGCCAGCAGCCCCCTAGTCGGGGTCTTTGGCTACACCTTC. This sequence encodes CASSPLVGVFGYTF.

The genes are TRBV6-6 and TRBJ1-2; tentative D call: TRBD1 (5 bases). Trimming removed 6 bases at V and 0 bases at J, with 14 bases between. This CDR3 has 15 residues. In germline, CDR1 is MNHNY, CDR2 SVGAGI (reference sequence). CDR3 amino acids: CASSPTSGANYGYTF. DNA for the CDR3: TGTGCCAGCAGCCCCACTTCGGGGGCTAACTATGGCTACACCTTC.

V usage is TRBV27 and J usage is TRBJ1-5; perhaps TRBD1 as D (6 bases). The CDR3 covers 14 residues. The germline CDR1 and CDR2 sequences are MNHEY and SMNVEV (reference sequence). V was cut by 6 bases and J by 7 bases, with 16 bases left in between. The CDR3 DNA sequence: TGTGCCAGCAGGGATACAGGGTTCGGCCAGCCCCAGCATTTT. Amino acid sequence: CASRDTGFGQPQHF.

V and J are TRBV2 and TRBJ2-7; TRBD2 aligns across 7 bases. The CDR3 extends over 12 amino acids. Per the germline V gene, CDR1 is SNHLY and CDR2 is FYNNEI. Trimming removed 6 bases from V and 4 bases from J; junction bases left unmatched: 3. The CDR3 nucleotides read TGTGCCAGCAGGGGGGGAGGGTACGAGCAGTACTTC. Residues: CASRGGGYEQYF. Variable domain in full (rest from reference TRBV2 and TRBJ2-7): EPEVTQTPSHQVTQMGQEVILRCVPISNHLYFYWYRQILGQKVEFLVSFYNNEISEKSEIFDDQFSVERPDGSNFTLKIRSTKLEDSAMYFCASRGGGYEQYFGPGTRLTVT.

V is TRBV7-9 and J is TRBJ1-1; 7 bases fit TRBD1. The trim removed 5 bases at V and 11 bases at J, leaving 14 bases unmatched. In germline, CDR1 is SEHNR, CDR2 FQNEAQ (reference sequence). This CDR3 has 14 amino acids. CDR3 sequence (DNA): TGTGCCAGCAGCCCGCCAGGATCGGGCAGGGGGGCTTTCTTT. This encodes CASSPPGSGRGAFF.

The CDR3 reads CASSEYRDTGELFF. For the CDR3, the DNA is TGTGCCAGCAGTGAATACAGGGACACCGGGGAGCTGTTTTTT. The chain recombines TRBV25-1 with TRBJ2-2, with D maybe TRBD1 (5 bases). The CDR3 spans 14 residues. Germline CDR1 and CDR2: MGHDK and SYGVNS. V was cut by 0 bases and J by 3 bases, with 5 bases left in between. Variable domain in full (rest from reference TRBV25-1 and TRBJ2-2): EADIYQTPRYLVIGTGKKITLECSQTMGHDKMYWYQQDPGMELHLIHYSYGVNSTEKGDLSSESTVSRIRTEHFPLTLESARPSHTSQYLCASSEYRDTGELFFGEGSRLTVL.

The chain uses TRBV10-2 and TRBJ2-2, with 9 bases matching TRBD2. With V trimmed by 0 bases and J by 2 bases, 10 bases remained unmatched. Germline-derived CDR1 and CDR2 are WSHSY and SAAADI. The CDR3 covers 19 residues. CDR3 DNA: TGCGCCAGCAGTGAGTCCCCTCTAGCGGGATGGATAAACACCGGGGAGCTGTTTTTT. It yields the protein CASSESPLAGWINTGELFF.

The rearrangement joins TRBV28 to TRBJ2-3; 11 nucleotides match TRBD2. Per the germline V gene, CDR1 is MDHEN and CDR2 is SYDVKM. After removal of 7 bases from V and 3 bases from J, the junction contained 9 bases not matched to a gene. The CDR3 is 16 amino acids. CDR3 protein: CASKSSGRSTTDTQYF. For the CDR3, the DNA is TGTGCCAGCAAGTCTAGCGGGAGGTCTACAACAGATACGCAGTATTTT.

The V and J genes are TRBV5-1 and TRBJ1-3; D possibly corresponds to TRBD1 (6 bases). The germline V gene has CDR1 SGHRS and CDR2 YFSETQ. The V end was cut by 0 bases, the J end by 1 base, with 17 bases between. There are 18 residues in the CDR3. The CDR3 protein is CASSLVPQGSQSGNTIYF. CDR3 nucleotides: TGCGCCAGCAGCTTGGTACCACAGGGCTCCCAATCTGGAAACACCATATATTTT.

The CDR3 coding sequence is TGCGCCAGCAGCGCCGGACAGGGGGCGCTTTACGAGCAGTACTTC. This encodes CASSAGQGALYEQYF. The chain links TRBV5-1 to TRBJ2-7; 11 bases are shared with TRBD1. Germline-derived CDR1 and CDR2 are SGHRS and YFSETQ. The junction had 7 bases not matched to a gene; V was cut back by 4 bases and J by 4 bases. The CDR3 spans 15 residues.

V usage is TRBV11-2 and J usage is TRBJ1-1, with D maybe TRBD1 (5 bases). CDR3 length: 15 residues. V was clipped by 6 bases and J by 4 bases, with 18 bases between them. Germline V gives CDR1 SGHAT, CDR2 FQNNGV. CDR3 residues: CASRPGLMGGTEAFF. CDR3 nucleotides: TGTGCCAGCAGACCGGGACTGATGGGTGGCACTGAAGCTTTCTTT.